The clone carrying this T cell receptor beta chain was seen more than once but under ten times. A single base separates this from a much larger clone, so it may be a read error. They isolated at least 7 million PBMCs from each sample. Sample-barcoded 5' priming and a J-beta primer mix drove a second PCR of about 7 to 12 cycles. MiXCR, applied by TCRdb to the 5' RACE reads, yields one record per CDR3 protein. Found here are hundreds of thousands of distinct CDR3 sequences, around 30% of them singletons; the top ten hold 17%. The sample comes from a study of blood T cells in healthy people across ages. CDR3 length: 14 residues. The trim removed 3 bases at V and 13 bases at J, leaving 12 bases unmatched. Germline V gene lookup returns CDR1 SGHDT and CDR2 YYEEEE.

This clonotype was sampled from a woman older than 75 in good health. The V call is TRBV5-6, the J call TRBJ2-1, with TRBD1 matching 8 bases. Specimen: blood. The DNA for the CDR3 is TGTGCCAGCAGCTCCGACAGGGGACCTGAGACCCAGTTCTTC. Its translation is CASSSDRGPETQFF.